The next 16 T cell receptor beta chains were all read from a single sample in a study of Ad26.COV2.S vaccination and SARS-CoV-2 variants. Treatment in this sample: about 20 received Ad26.COV2.S at low or high dose, single or two shots; roughly 5 received placebo; per-sample allocation not given. The samples date from day 63 after the first vaccine or placebo injection. Profiling relied on immunoSEQ multiplex PCR, and the TCRdb table lists in-frame clones only, not all of them. The table has more than 400,000 clones, about 92% seen once. Sequenced here: peripheral blood, sampled in a trial of Ad26.COV2.S vaccine versus placebo. These receptor sequences come from a person aged 18-60 years who received the Ad26.COV2.S COVID-19 vaccine or a placebo.

The chain uses TRBV6-2 or TRBV6-3 and TRBJ1-5; no reliable D call. CDR1 MNHEY and CDR2 SVGEGT come from the germline V gene. Trimming stripped 4 bases from V and 1 base from J, with 11 bases between. The CDR3 runs to 15 residues. CDR3 loop: CASSLGPDSNQPQHF. In nucleotides, the CDR3 is TGTGCCAGCAGTTTAGGACCGGACAGCAATCAGCCCCAGCATTTT.

This chain connects TRBV4-3 to TRBJ2-7, with TRBD2 as a possible D gene (7 bases). V was cut by 3 bases and J by 2 bases, with 14 bases left in between. Germline lookup yields CDR1 LGHNA and CDR2 YSLEER. The CDR3 loop spans 15 amino acids. The CDR3 nucleotides read TGCGCCAGCAGCCAGGGGCGGGGGCTCGCCTACGAGCAGTACTTC. Its protein product is CASSQGRGLAYEQYF.

The CDR3 sequence is CASSQDAGGHPNEQFF. CDR3 in DNA: TGCGCCAGCAGCCAAGATGCGGGGGGCCACCCCAATGAGCAGTTCTTC. V usage is TRBV4-3 and J usage is TRBJ2-1; 8 bases map to TRBD2. Germline CDR1 reads LGHNA; CDR2 reads YSLEER. Losses at the gene ends were 0 bases for V and 6 bases for J; bases not matched to a gene: 7. CDR3 length equals 16 residues.

This clone showed up just once. V usage is TRBV5-4 and J usage is TRBJ2-1; D not certain. The CDR3 loop spans 15 amino acids. Germline V gene data show CDR1 as SGHNT and CDR2 as YYREEE (reference sequence). Trimming removed 0 bases from V and 4 bases from J, with 11 bases in between. The CDR3 spells CASSLGAGGYNEQFF. The CDR3 nucleotides read TGTGCCAGCAGCTTGGGGGCAGGTGGATACAATGAGCAGTTCTTC. Based on the CDR3 plus reference TRBV5-4 and TRBJ2-1, the full variable domain is ETGVTQSPTHLIKTRGQQVTLRCSSQSGHNTVSWYQQALGQGPQFIFQYYREEENGRGNFPPRFSGLQFPNYSSELNVNALELDDSALYLCASSLGAGGYNEQFFGPGTRLTVL.

CDR3 DNA: TGTGCCAGCAGCTTAGGGGAATATTACAACTATGGCTACACCTTC. This gives the protein CASSLGEYYNYGYTF. V and J are TRBV7-2 and TRBJ1-2; D is ambiguous. CDR1 is SGHTA and CDR2 is FQGNSA in the germline V gene. This CDR3 is 15 amino acids long. Trimming cost V 1 base and J 2 bases, with 11 bases left between them.

This clone was seen a handful of times. The rearrangement uses TRBV9 and TRBJ2-2; D unresolved. The germline V gene encodes CDR1 SGDLS and CDR2 YYNGEE. The CDR3 is 13 amino acids. V lost 0 bases and J 6 bases, leaving 6 bases between the germline ends. The CDR3 spells CASSVVGAGELFF. DNA of the CDR3: TGTGCCAGCAGCGTAGTAGGAGCCGGGGAGCTGTTTTTT.

Concerning this clone itself: The same CDR3 can be traced to other DNA sequences in this sample. The genes are TRBV3-1 (or the pseudogene TRBV3-2) and TRBJ1-6; D is ambiguous. The CDR3 extends over 14 amino acids. The V gene's germline CDR1 is LGHDT and CDR2 YNNKEL (reference sequence). Trimming took 1 base from V and 4 from J, leaving 5 bases between them. This CDR3 reads CASSQATYNSPLHF. CDR3 nucleotides: TGTGCCAGCAGCCAAGCTACTTATAATTCACCCCTCCACTTT.

V usage is TRBV5-5 and J usage is TRBJ1-1; D unresolved. Germline CDR1 SGHKS, CDR2 YYEKEE (reference sequence). The CDR3 sequence is 15 residues long. V was clipped by 3 bases and J by 4 bases, with 16 bases between them. CDR3 nucleotides: TGTGCCAGCAGCTCCCGCCCGGGAGTAGGCACTGAAGCTTTCTTT. Encoded protein: CASSSRPGVGTEAFF.

The V and J genes are TRBV4-3 and TRBJ1-4; 10 bases agree with TRBD1. The ends lost 0 bases at V and 7 bases at J; junction bases unmatched: 5. CDR3 size: 16 residues. CDR1 and CDR2 from the germline V gene are LGHNA and YSLEER. CDR3 DNA sequence: TGCGCCAGCAGCCAAGATCAGACAGGGGGCTTTGAAAAACTGTTTTTT. Its protein is CASSQDQTGGFEKLFF.

The chain employs TRBV5-1 and TRBJ1-1, with D perhaps matching TRBD1 (5 bases). V shed 0 bases and J shed 8 bases, with 14 bases lying between them. The germline V gene has CDR1 SGHRS and CDR2 YFSETQ. The CDR3 length is 14 residues. CDR3 in DNA: TGCGCCAGCAGCTTGGCCGGTTTTAGGGGAGAAGCTTTCTTT. It is translated as CASSLAGFRGEAFF.

This clone was seen only once. The gene calls are TRBV6-2 or TRBV6-3 and TRBJ2-7; unclear D gene. The ends were cut back, 4 bases at V and 1 base at J, with 8 bases in the middle. There are 13 residues in the CDR3. Germline values: CDR1 MNHEY, CDR2 SVGEGT. The CDR3: CASSLTYSYEQYF. The CDR3 bases are TGTGCCAGCAGTTTAACATATTCCTACGAGCAGTACTTC.

J is TRBJ2-7 and V is TRBV6-2 or TRBV6-3, with D possibly matching TRBD1 (6 bases). The CDR3 covers 15 residues. Germline loops: CDR1 MNHEY, CDR2 SVGEGT. V was pared by 2 bases and J by 2 bases, with 13 bases between. The CDR3 nucleotides are TGTGCCAGCAGTTACGGGACACCCGGCCCCTACGAGCAGTACTTC. Translation gives CASSYGTPGPYEQYF.

This chain links TRBV12-5 with TRBJ1-1; 7 bases line up with TRBD1. Germline CDR1 is LGHNT and CDR2 is FRNRAP. There are 12 residues in the CDR3. Trimming took 1 base from V and 7 from J; bases not matched to a gene: 0. In nucleotides, the CDR3 is TGTGCTAGTGGTTTGGGACAGGGTGAAGCTTTCTTT. It is translated as CASGLGQGEAFF. The full variable domain, its missing parts supplied by reference TRBV12-5 and TRBJ1-1, is DARVTQTPRHKVTEMGQEVTMRCQPILGHNTVFWYRQTMMQGLELLAYFRNRAPLDDSGMPKDRFSAEMPDATLATLKIQPSEPRDSAVYFCASGLGQGEAFFGQGTRLTVV.

The genes are TRBV11-2 and TRBJ2-5; 10 bases agree with TRBD2. The germline gives CDR1 SGHAT, CDR2 FQNNGV. The CDR3 is 16 residues long. J gave up 1 base and V 5 bases, and 7 bases lay outside the gene matches. The CDR3 spells CASSASLAGFQETQYF. CDR3 sequence (DNA): TGTGCCAGCAGCGCATCACTAGCGGGGTTCCAAGAGACCCAGTACTTC.

The chain couples TRBV7-2 to TRBJ2-1, with D uncertain. This CDR3 has 14 residues. The V end lost 6 bases, the J end lost 5 bases, and 14 bases lay between the germline ends. The germline V gene encodes CDR1 SGHTA and CDR2 FQGNSA. The CDR3 DNA follows: TGTGCCAGCAGTGTTATGGATCCTGACAATGAGCAGTTCTTC. It codes for CASSVMDPDNEQFF.

The chain is built from TRBV28 and TRBJ2-7; 7 bases are shared with TRBD1. Germline V gene data show CDR1 as MDHEN and CDR2 as SYDVKM. J lost 2 bases, V lost 5 bases, and 9 bases had no gene match. This CDR3 is 15 amino acids long. The chain's CDR3 is CASSPLNRGTYEQYF. In nucleotides, the CDR3 is TGTGCCAGCAGTCCCCTCAACAGGGGAACCTACGAGCAGTACTTC. The full variable domain, with the rest looked up from reference TRBV28 and TRBJ2-7, is DVKVTQSSRYLVKRTGEKVFLECVQDMDHENMFWYRQDPGLGLRLIYFSYDVKMKEKGDIPEGYSVSREKKERFSLILESASTNQTSMYLCASSPLNRGTYEQYFGPGTRLTVT.